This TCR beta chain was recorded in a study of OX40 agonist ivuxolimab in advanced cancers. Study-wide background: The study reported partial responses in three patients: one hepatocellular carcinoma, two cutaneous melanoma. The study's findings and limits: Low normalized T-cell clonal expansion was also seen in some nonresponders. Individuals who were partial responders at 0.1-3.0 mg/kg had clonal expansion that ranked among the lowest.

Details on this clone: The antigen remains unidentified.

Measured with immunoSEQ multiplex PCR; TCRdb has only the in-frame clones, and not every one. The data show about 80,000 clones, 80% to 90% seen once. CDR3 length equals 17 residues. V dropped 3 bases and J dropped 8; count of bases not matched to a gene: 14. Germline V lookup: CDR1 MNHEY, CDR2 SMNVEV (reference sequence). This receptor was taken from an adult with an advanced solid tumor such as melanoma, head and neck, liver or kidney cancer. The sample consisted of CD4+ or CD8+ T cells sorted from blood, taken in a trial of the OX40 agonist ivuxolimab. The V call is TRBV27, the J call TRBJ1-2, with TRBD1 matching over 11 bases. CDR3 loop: CASSFHHGTGGTRGYTF. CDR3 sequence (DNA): TGTGCCAGCAGTTTTCACCACGGGACAGGGGGGACTCGGGGCTACACCTTC.